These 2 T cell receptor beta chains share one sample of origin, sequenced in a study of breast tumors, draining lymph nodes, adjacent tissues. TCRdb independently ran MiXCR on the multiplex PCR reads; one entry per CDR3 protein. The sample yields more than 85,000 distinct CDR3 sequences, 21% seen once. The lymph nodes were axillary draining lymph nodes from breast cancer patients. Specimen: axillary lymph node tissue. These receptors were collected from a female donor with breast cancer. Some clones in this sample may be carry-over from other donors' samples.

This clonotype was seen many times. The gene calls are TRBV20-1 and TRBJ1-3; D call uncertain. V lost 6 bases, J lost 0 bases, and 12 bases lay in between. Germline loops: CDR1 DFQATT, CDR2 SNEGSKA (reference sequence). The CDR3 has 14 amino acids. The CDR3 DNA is TGCAGTGCGAAAAGGCCATACTCTGGAAACACCATATATTTT. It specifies CSAKRPYSGNTIYF.

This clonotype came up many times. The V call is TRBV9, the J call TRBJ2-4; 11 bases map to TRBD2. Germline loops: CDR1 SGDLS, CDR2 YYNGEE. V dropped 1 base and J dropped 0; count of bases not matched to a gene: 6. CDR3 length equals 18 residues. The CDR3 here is CASSVTSGSYLAKNIQYF. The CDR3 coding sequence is TGTGCCAGCAGCGTAACTAGCGGGAGTTATCTAGCCAAAAACATTCAGTACTTC.